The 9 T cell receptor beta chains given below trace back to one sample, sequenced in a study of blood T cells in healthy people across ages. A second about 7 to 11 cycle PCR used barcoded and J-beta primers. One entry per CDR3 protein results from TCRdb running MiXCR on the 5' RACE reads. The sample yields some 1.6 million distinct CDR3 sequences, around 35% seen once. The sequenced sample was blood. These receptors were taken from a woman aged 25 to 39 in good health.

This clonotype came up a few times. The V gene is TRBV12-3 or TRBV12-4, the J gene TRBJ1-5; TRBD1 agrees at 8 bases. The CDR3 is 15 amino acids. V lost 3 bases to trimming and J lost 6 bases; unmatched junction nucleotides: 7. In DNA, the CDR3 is TGTGCCAGCAGTTTCGACAGGGGATTTAGTCAGCCCCAGCATTTT. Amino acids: CASSFDRGFSQPQHF.

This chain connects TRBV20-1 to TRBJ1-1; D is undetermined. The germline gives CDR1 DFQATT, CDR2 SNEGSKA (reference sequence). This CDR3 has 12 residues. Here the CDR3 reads CTPFWANTEAFF. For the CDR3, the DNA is TGCACTCCCTTCTGGGCAAACACTGAAGCTTTCTTT.

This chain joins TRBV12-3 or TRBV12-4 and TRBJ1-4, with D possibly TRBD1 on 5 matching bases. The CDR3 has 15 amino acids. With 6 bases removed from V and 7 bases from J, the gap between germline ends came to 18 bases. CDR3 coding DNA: TGTGCCAGCAGACGACTCCTAGCTCAGGGTGAAAAACTGTTTTTT. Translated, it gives CASRRLLAQGEKLFF.

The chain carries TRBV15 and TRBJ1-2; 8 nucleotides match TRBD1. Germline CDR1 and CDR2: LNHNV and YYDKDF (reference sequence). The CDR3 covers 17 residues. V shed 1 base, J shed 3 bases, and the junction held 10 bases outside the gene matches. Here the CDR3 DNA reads TGTGCCACCAGCAGAGCCAGGGGGCTGAAAACTGACTATGGCTACACCTTC. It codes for CATSRARGLKTDYGYTF.

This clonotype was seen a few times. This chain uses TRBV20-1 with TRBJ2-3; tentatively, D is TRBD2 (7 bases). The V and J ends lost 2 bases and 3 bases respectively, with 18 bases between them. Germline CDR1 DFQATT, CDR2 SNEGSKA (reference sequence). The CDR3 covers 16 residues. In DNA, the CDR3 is TGCAGTGCTAGAAAGGACTACGCGGGGGCTACAGATACGCAGTATTTT. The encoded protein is CSARKDYAGATDTQYF.

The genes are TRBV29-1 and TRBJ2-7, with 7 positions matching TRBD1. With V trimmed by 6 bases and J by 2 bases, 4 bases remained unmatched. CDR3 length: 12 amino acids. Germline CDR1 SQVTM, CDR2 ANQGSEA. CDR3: CSVGQPPYEQYF. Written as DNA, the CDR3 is TGCAGCGTGGGACAGCCACCCTACGAGCAGTACTTC.

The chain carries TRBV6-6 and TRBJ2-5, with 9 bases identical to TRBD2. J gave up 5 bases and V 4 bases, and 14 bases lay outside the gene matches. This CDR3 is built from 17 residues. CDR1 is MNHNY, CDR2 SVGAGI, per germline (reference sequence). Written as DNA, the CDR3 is TGTGCCAGCAGTTCCCCCCTGCGCGGGAGGGCGCAGGAGACCCAGTACTTC. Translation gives CASSSPLRGRAQETQYF.

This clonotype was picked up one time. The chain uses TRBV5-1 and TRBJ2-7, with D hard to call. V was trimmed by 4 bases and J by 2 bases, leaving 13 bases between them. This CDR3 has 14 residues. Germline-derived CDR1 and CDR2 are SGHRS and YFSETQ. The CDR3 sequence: CASSPVSQTYEQYF. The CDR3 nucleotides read TGCGCCAGCAGCCCGGTGAGTCAGACCTACGAGCAGTACTTC.

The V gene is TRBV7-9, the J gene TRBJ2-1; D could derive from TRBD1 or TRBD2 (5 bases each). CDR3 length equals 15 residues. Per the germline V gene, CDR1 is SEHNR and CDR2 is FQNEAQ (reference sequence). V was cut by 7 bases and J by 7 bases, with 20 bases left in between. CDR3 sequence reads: CASIGGTQRVNEQFF. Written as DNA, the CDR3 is TGTGCCAGCATTGGGGGTACTCAACGTGTAAATGAGCAGTTCTTC.